These 2 T cell receptor beta chains share one sample of origin, sequenced in a study of PD-1 blockade in mismatch repair-deficient tumors. TCRdb's copy holds only in-frame clones and misses some; the assay was immunoSEQ multiplex PCR. The profile shows 30,000 to 40,000 clones, roughly 81% of them singletons. Sample: peripheral blood, taken roughly 76 weeks after starting pembrolizumab. The receptor source for this set is an adult with mismatch repair-deficient cancer.

The genes are TRBV4-1 and TRBJ2-7; the D gene could be TRBD1 or TRBD2 (5 bases each). The ends were cut back, 1 base at V and 3 bases at J, with 22 bases in the middle. The V gene's germline CDR1 is MGHRA and CDR2 YSYEKL. This CDR3 has 18 amino acids. In nucleotides, the CDR3 is TGCGCCAGCAGCCAAGTGTTTGGCGAGGGGCCCCAGTTCTACGAGCAGTACTTC. Translating it yields CASSQVFGEGPQFYEQYF.

This rearrangement joins TRBV6-6 to TRBJ2-1; a weak D match, TRBD2 (6 bases). Trimming stripped 0 bases from V and 5 bases from J, with 8 bases between. Germline CDR1 and CDR2: MNHNY and SVGAGI (reference sequence). This CDR3 region has 14 residues. In nucleotides, the CDR3 is TGTGCCAGCAGTTACTCCGGCGGGGACAATGAGCAGTTCTTC. As protein: CASSYSGGDNEQFF.